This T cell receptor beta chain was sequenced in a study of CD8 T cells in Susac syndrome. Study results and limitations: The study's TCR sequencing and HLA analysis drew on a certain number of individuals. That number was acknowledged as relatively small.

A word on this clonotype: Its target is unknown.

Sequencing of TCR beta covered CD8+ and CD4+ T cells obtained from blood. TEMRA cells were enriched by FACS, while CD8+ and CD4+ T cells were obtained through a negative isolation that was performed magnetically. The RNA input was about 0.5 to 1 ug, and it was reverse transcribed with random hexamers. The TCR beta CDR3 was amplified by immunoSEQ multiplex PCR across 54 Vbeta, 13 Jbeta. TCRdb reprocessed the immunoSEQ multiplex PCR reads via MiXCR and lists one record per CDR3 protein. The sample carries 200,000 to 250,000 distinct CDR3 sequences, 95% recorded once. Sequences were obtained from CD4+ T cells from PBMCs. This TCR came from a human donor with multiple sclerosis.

CDR3 sequence: CASSNGDRGQYF. CDR3 sequence (DNA): TGTGCCAGCAGCAACGGGGACCGCGGGCAGTACTTC. The chain links TRBV7-9 to TRBJ2-7; the D call may be TRBD1 or TRBD2 (5 bases each). The CDR3 spans 12 residues. Between the trimmed V and J ends, which lost 5 bases and 9 bases, there was a span of 14 bases. The V gene's germline CDR1 is SEHNR and CDR2 FQNEAQ (reference sequence).